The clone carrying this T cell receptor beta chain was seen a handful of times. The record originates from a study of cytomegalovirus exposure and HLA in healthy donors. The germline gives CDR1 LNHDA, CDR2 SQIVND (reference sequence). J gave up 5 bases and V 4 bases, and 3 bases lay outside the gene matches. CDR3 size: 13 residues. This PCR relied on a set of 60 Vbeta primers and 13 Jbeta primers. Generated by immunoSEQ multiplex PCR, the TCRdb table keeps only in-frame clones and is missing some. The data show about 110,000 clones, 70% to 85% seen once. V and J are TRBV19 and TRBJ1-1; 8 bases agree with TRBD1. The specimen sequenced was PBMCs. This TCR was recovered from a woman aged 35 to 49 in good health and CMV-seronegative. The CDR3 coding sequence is TGTGCCAGTAGTAGACAGGGGATGACTGAAGCTTTCTTT. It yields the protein CASSRQGMTEAFF.